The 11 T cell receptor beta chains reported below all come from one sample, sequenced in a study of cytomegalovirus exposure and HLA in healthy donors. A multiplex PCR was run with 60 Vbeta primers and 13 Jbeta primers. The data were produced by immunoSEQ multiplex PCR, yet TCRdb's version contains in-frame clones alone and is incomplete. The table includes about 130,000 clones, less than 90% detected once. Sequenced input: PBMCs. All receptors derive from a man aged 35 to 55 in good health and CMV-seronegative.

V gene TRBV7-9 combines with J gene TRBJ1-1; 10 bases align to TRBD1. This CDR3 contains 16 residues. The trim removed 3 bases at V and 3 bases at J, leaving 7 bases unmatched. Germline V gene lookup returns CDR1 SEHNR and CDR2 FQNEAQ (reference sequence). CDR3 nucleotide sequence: TGTGCCAGCAGCTTTTCCCGACAGGGGGCTGACACTGAAGCTTTCTTT. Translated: CASSFSRQGADTEAFF.

CDR3 region: CASSPQGMGGNTIYF. The CDR3 bases are TGTGCCAGCAGCCCACAGGGGATGGGAGGAAACACCATATATTTT. V is TRBV6-5 and J is TRBJ1-3, with 7 positions matching TRBD1. In germline, CDR1 is MNHEY, CDR2 SVGAGI. This CDR3 region has 15 residues. V was pared by 6 bases and J by 4 bases, with 9 bases of the junction left unmatched.

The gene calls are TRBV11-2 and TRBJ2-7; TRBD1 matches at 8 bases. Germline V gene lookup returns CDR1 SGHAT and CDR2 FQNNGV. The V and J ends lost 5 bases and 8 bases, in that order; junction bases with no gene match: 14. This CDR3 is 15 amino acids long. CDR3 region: CASSPRQGNYGQQYF. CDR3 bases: TGTGCCAGCAGCCCCCGACAGGGGAACTACGGGCAGCAGTACTTC.

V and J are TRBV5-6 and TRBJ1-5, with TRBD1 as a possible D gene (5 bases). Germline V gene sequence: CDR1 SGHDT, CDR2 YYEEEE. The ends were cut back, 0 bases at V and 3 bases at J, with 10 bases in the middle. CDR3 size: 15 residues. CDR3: CASSLVGAANQPQHF. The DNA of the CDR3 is TGTGCCAGCAGCTTGGTTGGGGCCGCCAATCAGCCCCAGCATTTT.

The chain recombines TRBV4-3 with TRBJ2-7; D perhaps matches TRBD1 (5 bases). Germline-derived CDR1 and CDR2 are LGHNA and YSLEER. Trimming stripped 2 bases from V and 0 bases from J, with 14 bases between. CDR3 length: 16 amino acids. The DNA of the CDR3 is TGCGCCAGCAGCCAAAGGGCTACAGGTATCTCCTACGAGCAGTACTTC. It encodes CASSQRATGISYEQYF.

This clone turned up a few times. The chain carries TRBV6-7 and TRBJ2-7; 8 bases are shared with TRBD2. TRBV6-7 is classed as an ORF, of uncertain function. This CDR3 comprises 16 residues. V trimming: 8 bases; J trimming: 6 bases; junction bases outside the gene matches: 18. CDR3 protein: CASPWEWQRGYSEQYF. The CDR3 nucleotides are TGTGCCAGCCCTTGGGAGTGGCAGCGGGGGTATAGCGAGCAGTACTTC.

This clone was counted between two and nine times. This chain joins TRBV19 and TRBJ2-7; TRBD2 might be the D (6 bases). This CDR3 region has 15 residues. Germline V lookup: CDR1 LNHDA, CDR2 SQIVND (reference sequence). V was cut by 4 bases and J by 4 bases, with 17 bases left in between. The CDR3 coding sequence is TGTGCCAGTAGTACGGGCGGAGGGGTACGATACGAGCAGTACTTC. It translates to CASSTGGGVRYEQYF. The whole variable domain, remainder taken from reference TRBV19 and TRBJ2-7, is DGGITQSPKYLFRKEGQNVTLSCEQNLNHDAMYWYRQDPGQGLRLIYYSQIVNDFQKGDIAEGYSVSREKKESFPLTVTSAQKNPTAFYLCASSTGGGVRYEQYFGPGTRLTVT.

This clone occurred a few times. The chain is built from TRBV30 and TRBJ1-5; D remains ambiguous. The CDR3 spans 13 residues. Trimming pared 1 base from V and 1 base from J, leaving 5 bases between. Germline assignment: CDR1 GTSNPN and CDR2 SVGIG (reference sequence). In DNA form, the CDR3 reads TGTGCCTGGAGTGAACAGAGCAATCAGCCCCAGCATTTT. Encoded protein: CAWSEQSNQPQHF.

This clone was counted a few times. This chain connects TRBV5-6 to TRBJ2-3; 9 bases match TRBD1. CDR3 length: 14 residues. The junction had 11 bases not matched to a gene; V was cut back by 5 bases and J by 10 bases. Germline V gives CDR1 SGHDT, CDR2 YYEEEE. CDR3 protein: CASRVGQGRTAQYF. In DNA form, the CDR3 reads TGTGCCAGCAGGGTGGGACAGGGCCGAACGGCGCAGTATTTT. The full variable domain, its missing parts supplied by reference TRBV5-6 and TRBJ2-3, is DAGVTQSPTHLIKTRGQQVTLRCSPKSGHDTVSWYQQALGQGPQFIFQYYEEEERQRGNFPDRFSGHQFPNYSSELNVNALLLGDSALYLCASRVGQGRTAQYFGPGTRLTVL.

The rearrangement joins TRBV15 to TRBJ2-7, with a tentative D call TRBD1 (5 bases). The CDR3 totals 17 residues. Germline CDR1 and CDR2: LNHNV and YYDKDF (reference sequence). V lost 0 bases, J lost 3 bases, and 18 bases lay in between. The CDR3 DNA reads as TGTGCCACCAGCAGAGACGCCAAAAGTTGGCAGGGCTACGAGCAGTACTTC. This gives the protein CATSRDAKSWQGYEQYF.

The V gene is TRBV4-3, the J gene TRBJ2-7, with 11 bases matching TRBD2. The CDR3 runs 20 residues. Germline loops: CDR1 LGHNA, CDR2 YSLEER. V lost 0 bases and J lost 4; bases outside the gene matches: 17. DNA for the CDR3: TGCGCCAGCAGCCAAGAAGGGGCCAGGGGCAATCGACTAGCGGGATACGAGCAGTACTTC. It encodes CASSQEGARGNRLAGYEQYF.